This is a list of T cell receptor beta chains from one sample in a study of blood T cell repertoires in COVID-19. Repertoires were generated with immunoSEQ multiplex PCR, while TCRdb's copy carries only in-frame clones and drops some. This sample has roughly 240,000 clones; roughly 88% occur once, and the top ten carry about 2.3%. Source material: PBMCs or T cells enriched from blood (not recorded which). The receptors come from a woman aged 35 to 49 with acute COVID-19. The conserved cysteine and the conserved F or W are not part of the CDR3 here. Each record gives: CDR3 protein, clone size, D gene, J gene, V gene. D genes are given only for firm matches. Some rows mark clone size as missing; the rest say once, few, many or name a class of expanded clone.

cdr3_aa: ASSSPGTGSYEQY
clone_size: .
d_call: TRBD1
j_call: TRBJ2-7
v_call: TRBV6-2/TRBV6-3

cdr3_aa: ASCGGGQEDTEAF
clone_size: .
d_call: TRBD1
j_call: TRBJ1-1
v_call: TRBV23-1

cdr3_aa: ASSGGRGRNTIY
clone_size: .
d_call: .
j_call: TRBJ1-3
v_call: TRBV2

cdr3_aa: ASSPRFESTDSPLH
clone_size: .
d_call: .
j_call: TRBJ1-6
v_call: TRBV5-6

cdr3_aa: ASSHGTTNTGELF
clone_size: .
d_call: .
j_call: TRBJ2-2
v_call: TRBV3-1/TRBV3-2

cdr3_aa: ASSAGGVCNEQF
clone_size: .
d_call: .
j_call: TRBJ2-1
v_call: TRBV21-1

cdr3_aa: ASSLPMTSGRETQY
clone_size: .
d_call: TRBD2
j_call: TRBJ2-5
v_call: TRBV7-2

cdr3_aa: ASSPREGGGSDTQY
clone_size: .
d_call: .
j_call: TRBJ2-3
v_call: TRBV4-3

cdr3_aa: ASSATGPSNQPQH
clone_size: once
d_call: TRBD1
j_call: TRBJ1-5
v_call: TRBV7-2

cdr3_aa: ASSKTSGLAGGANEQF
clone_size: .
d_call: TRBD2
j_call: TRBJ2-1
v_call: TRBV25-1

cdr3_aa: ASSVDRGDYGYT
clone_size: .
d_call: TRBD1
j_call: TRBJ1-2
v_call: TRBV9

cdr3_aa: ASSFGKGVTEAF
clone_size: .
d_call: .
j_call: TRBJ1-1
v_call: TRBV7-2

cdr3_aa: ASSLESGRRSNTQY
clone_size: .
d_call: TRBD2
j_call: TRBJ2-3
v_call: TRBV7-2

cdr3_aa: ASSSLAGGDEQF
clone_size: .
d_call: TRBD2
j_call: TRBJ2-1
v_call: TRBV6-4

cdr3_aa: ASSLDGGSSGNEQF
clone_size: .
d_call: .
j_call: TRBJ2-1
v_call: TRBV7-2

cdr3_aa: ATSDRGDRYQLHNEQF
clone_size: .
d_call: .
j_call: TRBJ2-1
v_call: TRBV24-1